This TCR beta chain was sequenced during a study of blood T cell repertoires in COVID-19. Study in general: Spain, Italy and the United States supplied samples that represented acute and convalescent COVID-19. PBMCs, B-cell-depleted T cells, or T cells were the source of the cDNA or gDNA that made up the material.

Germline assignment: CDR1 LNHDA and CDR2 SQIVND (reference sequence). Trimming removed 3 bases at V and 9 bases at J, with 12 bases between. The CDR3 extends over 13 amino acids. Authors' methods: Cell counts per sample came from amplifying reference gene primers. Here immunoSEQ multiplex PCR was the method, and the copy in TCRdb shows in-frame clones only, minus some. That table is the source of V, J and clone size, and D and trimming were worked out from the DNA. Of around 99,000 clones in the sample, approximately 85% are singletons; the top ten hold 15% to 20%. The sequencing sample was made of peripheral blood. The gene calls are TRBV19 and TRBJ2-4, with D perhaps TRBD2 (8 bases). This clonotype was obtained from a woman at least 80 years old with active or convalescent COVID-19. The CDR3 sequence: CASSMTGTSIQYF. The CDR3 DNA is TGTGCCAGTAGTATGACAGGGACTAGCATTCAGTACTTC. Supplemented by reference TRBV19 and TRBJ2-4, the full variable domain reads DGGITQSPKYLFRKEGQNVTLSCEQNLNHDAMYWYRQDPGQGLRLIYYSQIVNDFQKGDIAEGYSVSREKKESFPLTVTSAQKNPTAFYLCASSMTGTSIQYFGAGTRLSVL.